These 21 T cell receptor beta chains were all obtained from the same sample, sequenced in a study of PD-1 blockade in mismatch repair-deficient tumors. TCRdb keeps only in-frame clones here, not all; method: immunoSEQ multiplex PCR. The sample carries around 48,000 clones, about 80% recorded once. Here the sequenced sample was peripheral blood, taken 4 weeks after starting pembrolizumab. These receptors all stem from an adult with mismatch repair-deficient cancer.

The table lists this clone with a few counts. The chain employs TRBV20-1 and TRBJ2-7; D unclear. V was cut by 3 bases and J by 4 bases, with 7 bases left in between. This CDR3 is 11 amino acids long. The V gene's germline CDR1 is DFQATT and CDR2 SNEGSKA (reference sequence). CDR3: CSARLRYEQYF. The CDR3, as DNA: TGCAGTGCTAGGTTGCGGTACGAGCAGTACTTC.

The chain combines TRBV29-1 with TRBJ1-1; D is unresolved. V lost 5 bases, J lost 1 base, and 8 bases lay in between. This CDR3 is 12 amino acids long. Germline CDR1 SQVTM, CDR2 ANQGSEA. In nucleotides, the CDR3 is TGCAGCGTTTGGCGGGGGAACACTGAAGCTTTCTTT. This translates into CSVWRGNTEAFF.

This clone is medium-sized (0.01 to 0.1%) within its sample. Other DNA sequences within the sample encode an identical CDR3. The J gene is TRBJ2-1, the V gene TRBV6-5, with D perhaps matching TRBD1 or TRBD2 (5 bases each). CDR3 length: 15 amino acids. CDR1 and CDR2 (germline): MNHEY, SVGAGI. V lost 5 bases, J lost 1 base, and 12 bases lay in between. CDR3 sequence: CASSLGTASYNEQFF. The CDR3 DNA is TGTGCCAGCAGTCTCGGGACGGCGTCCTACAATGAGCAGTTCTTC.

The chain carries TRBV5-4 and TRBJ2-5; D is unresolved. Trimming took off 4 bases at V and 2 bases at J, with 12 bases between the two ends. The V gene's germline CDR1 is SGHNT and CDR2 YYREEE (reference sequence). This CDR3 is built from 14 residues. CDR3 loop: CASSLRTKQETQYF. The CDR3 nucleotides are TGTGCCAGCAGCCTAAGGACGAAACAAGAGACCCAGTACTTC.

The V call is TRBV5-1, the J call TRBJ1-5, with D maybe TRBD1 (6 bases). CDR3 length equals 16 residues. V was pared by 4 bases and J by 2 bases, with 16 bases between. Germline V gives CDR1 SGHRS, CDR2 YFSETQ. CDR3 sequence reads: CASSPGDWVGNQPQHF. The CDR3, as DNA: TGCGCCAGCAGCCCAGGGGATTGGGTTGGCAATCAGCCCCAGCATTTT.

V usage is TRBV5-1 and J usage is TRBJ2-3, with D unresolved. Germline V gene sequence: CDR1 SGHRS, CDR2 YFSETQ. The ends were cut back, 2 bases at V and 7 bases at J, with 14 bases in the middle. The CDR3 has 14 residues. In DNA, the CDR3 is TGCGCCAGCAGCTTAGCCGACGGAAGGAATACGCAGTATTTT. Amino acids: CASSLADGRNTQYF.

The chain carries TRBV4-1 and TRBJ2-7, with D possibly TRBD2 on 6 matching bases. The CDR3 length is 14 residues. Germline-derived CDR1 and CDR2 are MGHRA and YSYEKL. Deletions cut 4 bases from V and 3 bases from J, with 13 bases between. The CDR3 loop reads CASSPRREDYEQYF. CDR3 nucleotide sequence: TGCGCCAGCAGCCCCCGGAGGGAGGACTACGAGCAGTACTTC.

CDR3 sequence (DNA): TGTGCCAGCAGTGAAGCCTCAGAAGCTTTCTTT. Amino acids: CASSEASEAFF. V and J are TRBV6-1 and TRBJ1-1; D remains ambiguous. V gave up 0 bases and J gave up 8 bases, with 4 bases separating them. CDR3 length: 11 residues. CDR1 is MNHNS and CDR2 is SASEGT in the germline V gene.

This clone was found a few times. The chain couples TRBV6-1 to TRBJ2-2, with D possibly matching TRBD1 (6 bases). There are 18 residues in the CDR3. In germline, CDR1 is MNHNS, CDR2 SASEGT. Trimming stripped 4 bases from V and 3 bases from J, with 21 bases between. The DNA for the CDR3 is TGTGCCAGCAGTGTTAAGGGGGTACGGCAGTATGACACCGGGGAGCTGTTTTTT. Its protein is CASSVKGVRQYDTGELFF.

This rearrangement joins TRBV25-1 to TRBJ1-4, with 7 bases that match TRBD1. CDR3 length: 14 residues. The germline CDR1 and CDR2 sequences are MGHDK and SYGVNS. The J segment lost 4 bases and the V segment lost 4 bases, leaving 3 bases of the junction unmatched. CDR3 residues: CASSGSGGNEKLFF. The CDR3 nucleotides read TGTGCCAGCAGTGGATCAGGGGGTAATGAAAAACTGTTTTTT. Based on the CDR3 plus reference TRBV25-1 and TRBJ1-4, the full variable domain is EADIYQTPRYLVIGTGKKITLECSQTMGHDKMYWYQQDPGMELHLIHYSYGVNSTEKGDLSSESTVSRIRTEHFPLTLESARPSHTSQYLCASSGSGGNEKLFFGSGTQLSVL.

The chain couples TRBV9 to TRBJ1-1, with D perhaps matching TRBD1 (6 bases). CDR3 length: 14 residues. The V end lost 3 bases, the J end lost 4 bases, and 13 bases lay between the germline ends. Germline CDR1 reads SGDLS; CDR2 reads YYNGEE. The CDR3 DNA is TGTGCCAGCAGCGCGGGTAACAGGGCCACTGAAGCTTTCTTT. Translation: CASSAGNRATEAFF.

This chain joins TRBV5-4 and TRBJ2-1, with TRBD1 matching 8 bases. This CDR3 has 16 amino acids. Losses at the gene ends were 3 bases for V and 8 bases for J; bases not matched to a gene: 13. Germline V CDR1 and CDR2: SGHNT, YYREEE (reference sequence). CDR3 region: CASSSYAGTGFDEQFF. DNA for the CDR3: TGTGCCAGCAGCTCCTACGCCGGGACAGGCTTCGATGAGCAGTTCTTC.

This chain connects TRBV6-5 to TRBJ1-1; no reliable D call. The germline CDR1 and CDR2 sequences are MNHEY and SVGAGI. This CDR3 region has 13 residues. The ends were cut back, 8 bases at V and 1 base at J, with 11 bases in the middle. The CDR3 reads CASGSGPNTEAFF. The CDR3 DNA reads TGTGCCAGCGGATCAGGCCCGAACACTGAAGCTTTCTTT.

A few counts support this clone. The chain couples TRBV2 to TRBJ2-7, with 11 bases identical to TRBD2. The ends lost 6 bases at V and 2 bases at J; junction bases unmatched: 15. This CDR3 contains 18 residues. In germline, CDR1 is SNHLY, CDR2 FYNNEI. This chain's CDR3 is CASRRGQGLAAAPYEQYF. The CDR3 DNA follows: TGTGCCAGCAGGCGGGGACAGGGACTAGCGGCGGCCCCCTACGAGCAGTACTTC.

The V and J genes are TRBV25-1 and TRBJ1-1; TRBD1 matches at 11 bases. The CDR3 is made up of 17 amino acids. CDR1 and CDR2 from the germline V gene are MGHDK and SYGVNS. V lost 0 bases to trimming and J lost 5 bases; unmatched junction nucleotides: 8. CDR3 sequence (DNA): TGTGCCAGCAGTGAATATCAGGGGACAGGGGGAGTTACTGAAGCTTTCTTT. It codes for CASSEYQGTGGVTEAFF. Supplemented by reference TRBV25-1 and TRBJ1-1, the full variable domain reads EADIYQTPRYLVIGTGKKITLECSQTMGHDKMYWYQQDPGMELHLIHYSYGVNSTEKGDLSSESTVSRIRTEHFPLTLESARPSHTSQYLCASSEYQGTGGVTEAFFGQGTRLTVV.

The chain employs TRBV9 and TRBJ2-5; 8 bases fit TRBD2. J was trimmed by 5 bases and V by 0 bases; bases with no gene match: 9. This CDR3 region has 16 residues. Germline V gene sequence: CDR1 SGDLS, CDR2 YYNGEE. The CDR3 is CASSVEAGGLRETQYF. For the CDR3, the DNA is TGTGCCAGCAGCGTAGAGGCGGGAGGCCTCCGGGAGACCCAGTACTTC.

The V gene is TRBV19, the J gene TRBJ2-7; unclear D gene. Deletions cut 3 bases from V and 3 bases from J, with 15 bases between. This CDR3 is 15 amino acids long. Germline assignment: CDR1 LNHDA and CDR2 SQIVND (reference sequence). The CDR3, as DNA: TGTGCCAGTAGTATGTTAGTCGGTACCCTCTACGAGCAGTACTTC. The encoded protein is CASSMLVGTLYEQYF.

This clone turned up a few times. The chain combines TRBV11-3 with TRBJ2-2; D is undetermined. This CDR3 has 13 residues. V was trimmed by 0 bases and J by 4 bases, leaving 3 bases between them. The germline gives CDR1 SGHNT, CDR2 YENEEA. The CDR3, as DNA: TGTGCCAGCAGCTTAGATACCACCGGGGAGCTGTTTTTT. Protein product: CASSLDTTGELFF.

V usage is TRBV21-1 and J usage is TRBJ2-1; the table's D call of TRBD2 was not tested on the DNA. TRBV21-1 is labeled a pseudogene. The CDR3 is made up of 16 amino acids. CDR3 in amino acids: CASSKVANLSYNEQFF. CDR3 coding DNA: TGTGCCAGCAGCAAAGTTGCTAACCTTTCCTACAATGAGCAGTTCTTC.

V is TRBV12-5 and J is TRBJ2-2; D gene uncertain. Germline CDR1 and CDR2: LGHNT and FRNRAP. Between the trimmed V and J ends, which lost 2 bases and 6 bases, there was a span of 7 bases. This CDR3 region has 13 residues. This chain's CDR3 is CASGLSGSGELFF. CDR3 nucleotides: TGTGCTAGTGGTTTGTCGGGCTCCGGGGAGCTGTTTTTT.

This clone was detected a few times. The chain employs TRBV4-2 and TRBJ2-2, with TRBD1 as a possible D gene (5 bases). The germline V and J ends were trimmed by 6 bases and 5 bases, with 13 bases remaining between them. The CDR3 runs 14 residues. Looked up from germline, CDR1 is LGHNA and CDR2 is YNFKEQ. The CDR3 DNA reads TGTGCCAGCAGGGCTCAAGGGGTTACCGGGGAGCTGTTTTTT. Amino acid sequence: CASRAQGVTGELFF.